The present T cell receptor (beta chain) was sequenced within a study of shared clonotypes between healthy human individuals. Study as a whole: Researchers drew samples from a couple of women and three men aged 18 to 49.

TCRdb's table, derived via immunoSEQ multiplex PCR, lists solely in-frame clones and lacks some. The sample yields about 2.4 million clones, under 95% seen once. Germline loops: CDR1 LGHNA, CDR2 YNFKEQ. Trimming took 3 bases from V and 3 from J, leaving 7 bases between them. The CDR3 sequence is 13 residues long. Material: naive CD4+ T cells from PBMCs. Subset denoted: CD45RA+ positively selected. The TCR originated in a man younger than 35 in good health. Some clones in this sample may be carry-over from other donors' samples. The V gene is TRBV4-2, the J gene TRBJ2-3; D uncertain. Written as DNA, the CDR3 is TGTGCCAGCAGCCACGAAAAGACAGATACGCAGTATTTT. It encodes CASSHEKTDTQYF.